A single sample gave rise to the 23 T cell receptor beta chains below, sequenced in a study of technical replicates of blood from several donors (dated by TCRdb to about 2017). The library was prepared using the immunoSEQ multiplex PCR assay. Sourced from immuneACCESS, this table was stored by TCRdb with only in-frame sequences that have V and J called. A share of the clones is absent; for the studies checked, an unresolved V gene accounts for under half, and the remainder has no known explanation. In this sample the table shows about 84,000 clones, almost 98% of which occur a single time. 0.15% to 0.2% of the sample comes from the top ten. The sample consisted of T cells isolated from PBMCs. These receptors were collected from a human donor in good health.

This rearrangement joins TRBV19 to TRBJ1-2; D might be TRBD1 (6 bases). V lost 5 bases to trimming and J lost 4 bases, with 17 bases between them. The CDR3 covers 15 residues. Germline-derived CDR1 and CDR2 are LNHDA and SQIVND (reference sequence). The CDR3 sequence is CASSPRTEGTYGYTF. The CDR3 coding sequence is TGTGCCAGTAGTCCGCGGACAGAGGGGACCTATGGCTACACCTTC.

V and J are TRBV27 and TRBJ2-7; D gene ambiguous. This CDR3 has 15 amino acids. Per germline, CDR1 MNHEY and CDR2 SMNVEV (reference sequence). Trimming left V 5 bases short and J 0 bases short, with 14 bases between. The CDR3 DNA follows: TGTGCCAGCAGTCCCATATCTACCATCTCCTACGAGCAGTACTTC. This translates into CASSPISTISYEQYF.

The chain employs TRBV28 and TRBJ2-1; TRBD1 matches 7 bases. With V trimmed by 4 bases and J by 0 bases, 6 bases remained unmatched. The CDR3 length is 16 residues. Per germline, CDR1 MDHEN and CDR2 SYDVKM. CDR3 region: CASSSPTGSSYNEQFF. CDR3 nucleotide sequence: TGTGCCAGCAGTTCACCGACAGGGAGCTCCTACAATGAGCAGTTCTTC.

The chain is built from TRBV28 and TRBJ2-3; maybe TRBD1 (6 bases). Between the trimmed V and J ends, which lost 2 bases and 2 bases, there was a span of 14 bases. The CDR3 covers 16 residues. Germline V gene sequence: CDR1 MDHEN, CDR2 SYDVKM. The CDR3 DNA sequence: TGTGCCAGCAGTTTACCTGGGGGCGGCGACACAGATACGCAGTATTTT. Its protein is CASSLPGGGDTDTQYF.

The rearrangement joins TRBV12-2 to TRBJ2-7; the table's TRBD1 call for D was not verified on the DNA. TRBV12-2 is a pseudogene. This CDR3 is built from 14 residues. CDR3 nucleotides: TGTGCAAGTCGCTCAATAAAAGACAGCTACGAGCAGTACTTC. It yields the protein CASRSIKDSYEQYF.

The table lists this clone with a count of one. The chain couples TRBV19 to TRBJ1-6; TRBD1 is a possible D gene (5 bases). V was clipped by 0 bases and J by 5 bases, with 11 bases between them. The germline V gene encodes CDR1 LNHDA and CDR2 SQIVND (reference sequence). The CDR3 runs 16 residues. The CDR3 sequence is CASSIEGRRDNSPLHF. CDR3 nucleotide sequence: TGTGCCAGTAGTATAGAGGGGCGGCGAGATAATTCACCCCTCCACTTT.

The CDR3: CASSVGGAPTDTQYF. CDR3 bases: TGTGCCAGCAGCGTCGGGGGGGCGCCAACAGATACGCAGTATTTT. The chain is built from TRBV7-6 and TRBJ2-3, with TRBD2 matching over 8 bases. After removal of 5 bases from V and 3 bases from J, the junction contained 7 bases not matched to a gene. Looked up from germline, CDR1 is SGHVS and CDR2 is FNYEAQ. The CDR3 sequence is 15 residues long.

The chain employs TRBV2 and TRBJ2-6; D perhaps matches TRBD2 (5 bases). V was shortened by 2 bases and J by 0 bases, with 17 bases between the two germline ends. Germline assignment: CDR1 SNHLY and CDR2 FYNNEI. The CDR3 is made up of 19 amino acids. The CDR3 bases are TGTGCCAGCAGTGAATGGTCCCCGGGAATCCCCTCTGGGGCCAACGTCCTGACTTTC. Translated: CASSEWSPGIPSGANVLTF.

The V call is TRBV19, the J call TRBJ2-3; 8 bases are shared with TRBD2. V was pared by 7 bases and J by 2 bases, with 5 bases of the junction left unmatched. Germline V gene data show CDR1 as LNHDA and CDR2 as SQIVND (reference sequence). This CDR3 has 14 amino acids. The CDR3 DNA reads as TGTGCCAGTACGGCTAGCGGGTACACAGATACGCAGTATTTT. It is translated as CASTASGYTDTQYF.

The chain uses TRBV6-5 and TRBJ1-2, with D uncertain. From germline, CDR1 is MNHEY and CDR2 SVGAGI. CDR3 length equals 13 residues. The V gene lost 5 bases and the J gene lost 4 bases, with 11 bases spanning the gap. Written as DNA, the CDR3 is TGTGCCAGCAGTATTACTGGGAGCTATGGCTACACCTTC. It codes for CASSITGSYGYTF.

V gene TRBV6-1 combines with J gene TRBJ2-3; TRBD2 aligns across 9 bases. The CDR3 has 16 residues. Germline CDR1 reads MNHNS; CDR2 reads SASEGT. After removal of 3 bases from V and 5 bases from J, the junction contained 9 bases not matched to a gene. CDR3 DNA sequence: TGTGCCAGCAGTGATTTTGCGGGGGGGCCTAAAGATACGCAGTATTTT. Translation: CASSDFAGGPKDTQYF.

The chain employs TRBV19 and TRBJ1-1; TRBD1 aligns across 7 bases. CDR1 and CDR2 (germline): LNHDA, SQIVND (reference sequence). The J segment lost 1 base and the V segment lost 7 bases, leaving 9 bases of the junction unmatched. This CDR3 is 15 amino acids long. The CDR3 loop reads CASNSYGTANTEAFF. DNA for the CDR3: TGTGCCAGTAACAGCTACGGGACAGCGAACACTGAAGCTTTCTTT.

In nucleotides, the CDR3 is TGTGCCAGTAGTATACCCCCCTCGTCGGGTGAAGCTTTCTTT. Translating it yields CASSIPPSSGEAFF. This chain joins TRBV19 and TRBJ1-1; D is uncertain. Trimming left V 2 bases short and J 7 bases short, with 14 bases between. In germline, CDR1 is LNHDA, CDR2 SQIVND (reference sequence). The CDR3 covers 14 residues.

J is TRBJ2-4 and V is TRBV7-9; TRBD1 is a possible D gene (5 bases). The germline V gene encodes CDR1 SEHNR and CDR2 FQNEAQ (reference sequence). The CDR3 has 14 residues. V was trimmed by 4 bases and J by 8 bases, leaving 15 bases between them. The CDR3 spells CASSSVQGPDIQYF. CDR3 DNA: TGTGCCAGCAGCTCAGTGCAGGGCCCGGACATTCAGTACTTC.

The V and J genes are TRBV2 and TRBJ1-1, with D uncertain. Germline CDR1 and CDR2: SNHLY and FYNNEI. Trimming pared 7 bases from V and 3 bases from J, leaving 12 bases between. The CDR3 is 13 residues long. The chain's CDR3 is CASNIMRDTEAFF. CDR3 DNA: TGTGCCAGCAATATAATGAGAGACACTGAAGCTTTCTTT.

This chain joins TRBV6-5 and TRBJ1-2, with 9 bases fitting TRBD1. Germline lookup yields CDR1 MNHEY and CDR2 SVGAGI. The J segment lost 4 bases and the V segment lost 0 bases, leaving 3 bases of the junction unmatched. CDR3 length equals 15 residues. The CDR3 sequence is CASSYSSGQGYGYTF. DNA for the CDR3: TGTGCCAGCAGTTACTCCTCGGGACAGGGCTATGGCTACACCTTC.

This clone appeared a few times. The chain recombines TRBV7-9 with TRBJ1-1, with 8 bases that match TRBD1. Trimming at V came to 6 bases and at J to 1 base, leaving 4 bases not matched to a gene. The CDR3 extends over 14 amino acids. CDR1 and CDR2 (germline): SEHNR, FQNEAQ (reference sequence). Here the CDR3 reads CASRLTGENTEAFF. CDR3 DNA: TGTGCCAGCAGGTTGACAGGGGAGAACACTGAAGCTTTCTTT.

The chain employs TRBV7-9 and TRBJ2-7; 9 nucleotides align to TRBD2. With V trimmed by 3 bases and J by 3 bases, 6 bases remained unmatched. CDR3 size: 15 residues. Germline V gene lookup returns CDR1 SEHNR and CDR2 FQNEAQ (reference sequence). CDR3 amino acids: CASSLASGELYEQYF. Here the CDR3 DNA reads TGTGCCAGCAGCTTGGCTAGCGGGGAACTCTACGAGCAGTACTTC.

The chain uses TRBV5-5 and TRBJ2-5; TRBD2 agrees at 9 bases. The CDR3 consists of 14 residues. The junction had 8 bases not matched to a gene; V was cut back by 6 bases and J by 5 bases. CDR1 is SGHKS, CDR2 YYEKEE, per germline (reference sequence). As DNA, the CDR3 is TGTGCCAGCACTAGTAATAGCGGGGGCGAGACCCAGTACTTC. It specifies CASTSNSGGETQYF. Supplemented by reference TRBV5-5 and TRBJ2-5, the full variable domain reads DAGVTQSPTHLIKTRGQQVTLRCSPISGHKSVSWYQQVLGQGPQFIFQYYEKEERGRGNFPDRFSARQFPNYSSELNVNALLLGDSALYLCASTSNSGGETQYFGPGTRLLVL.

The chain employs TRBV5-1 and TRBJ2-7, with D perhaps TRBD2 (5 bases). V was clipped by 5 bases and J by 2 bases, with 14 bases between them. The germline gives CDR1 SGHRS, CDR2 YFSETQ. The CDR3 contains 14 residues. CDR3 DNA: TGCGCCAGCAGTCCCCTAGCCGCAACCTACGAGCAGTACTTC. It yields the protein CASSPLAATYEQYF.

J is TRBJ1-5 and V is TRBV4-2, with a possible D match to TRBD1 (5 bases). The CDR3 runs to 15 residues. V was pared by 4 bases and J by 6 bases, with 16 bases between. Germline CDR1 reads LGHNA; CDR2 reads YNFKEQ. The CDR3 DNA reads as TGTGCCAGCAGCCCGGGTAGGTTGGGGCGTCAGCCCCAGCATTTT. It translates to CASSPGRLGRQPQHF.

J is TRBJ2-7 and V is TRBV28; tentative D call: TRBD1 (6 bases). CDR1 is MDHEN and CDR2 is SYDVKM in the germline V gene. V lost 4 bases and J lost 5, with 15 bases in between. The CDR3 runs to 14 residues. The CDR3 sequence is CASSSQGKTNEQYF. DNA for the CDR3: TGTGCCAGCAGTTCACAGGGTAAAACCAACGAGCAGTACTTC.

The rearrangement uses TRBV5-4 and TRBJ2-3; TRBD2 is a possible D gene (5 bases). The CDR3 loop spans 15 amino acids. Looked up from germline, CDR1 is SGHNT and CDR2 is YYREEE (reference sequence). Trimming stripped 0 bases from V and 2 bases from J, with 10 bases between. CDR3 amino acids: CASSLESGLTDTQYF. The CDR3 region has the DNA TGTGCCAGCAGCTTGGAAAGCGGACTCACAGATACGCAGTATTTT.